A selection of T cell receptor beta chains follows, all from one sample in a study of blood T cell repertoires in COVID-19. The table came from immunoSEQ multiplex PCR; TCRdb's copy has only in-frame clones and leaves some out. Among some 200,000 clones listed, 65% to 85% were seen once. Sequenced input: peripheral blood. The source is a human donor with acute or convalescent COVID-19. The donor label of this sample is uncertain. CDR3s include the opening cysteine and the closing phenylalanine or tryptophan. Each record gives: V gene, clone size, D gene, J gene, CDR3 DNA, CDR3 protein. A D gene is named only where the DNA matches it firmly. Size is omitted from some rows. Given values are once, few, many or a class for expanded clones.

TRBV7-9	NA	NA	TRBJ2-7	TGTGCCAGCAGCTTAGTGGCAGGGTACGAGCAGTACTTC	CASSLVAGYEQYF
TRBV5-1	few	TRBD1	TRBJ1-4	TGCGCCAGCAGCTCGACAGGGAATGAAAAACTGTTTTTT	CASSSTGNEKLFF
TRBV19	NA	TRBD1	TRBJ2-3	TGTGCCAGTACCCAGGGGGCAGGGTCCGATACGCAGTATTTT	CASTQGAGSDTQYF
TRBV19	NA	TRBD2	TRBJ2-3	TGTGCCAGTAGATGGACTAGTACCACAGATACGCAGTATTTT	CASRWTSTTDTQYF
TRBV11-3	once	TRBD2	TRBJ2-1	TGTGCCAGCAGCTTAGTTCTAGCGGGCTCCTACAATGAGCAGTTCTTC	CASSLVLAGSYNEQFF
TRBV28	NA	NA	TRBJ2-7	TGTGCCACCTGGACCGTTTTTGCGCGGGACCATACCTACGAGCAGTACTTC	CATWTVFARDHTYEQYF
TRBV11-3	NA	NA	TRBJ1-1	TGTGCCAGCAGCTTAGATCGGGAGAGAGAAGCTTTCTTT	CASSLDREREAFF
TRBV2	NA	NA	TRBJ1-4	TGTGCCAGCAGTGCCGGGGGTGCCGAAAAACTGTTTTTT	CASSAGGAEKLFF
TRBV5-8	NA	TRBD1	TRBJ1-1	TGTGCCAGCAGCTCCGACAGGGGTTATACTGAAGCTTTCTTT	CASSSDRGYTEAFF
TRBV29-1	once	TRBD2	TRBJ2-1	TGCAGCGTTGCGCCGGGACTAGCGGGAGGGGGCGAGCAGTTCTTC	CSVAPGLAGGGEQFF
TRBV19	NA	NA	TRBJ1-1	TGTGCCACTGGGGCCTCCATGAACACTGAAGCTTTCTTT	CATGASMNTEAFF
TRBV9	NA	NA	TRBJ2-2	TGTGCCAGCAGCGTAGATCCAGCCGGGGAGCTGTTTTTT	CASSVDPAGELFF
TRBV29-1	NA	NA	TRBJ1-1	TGCAGCGGCGGGACGGGGAACACTGAAGCTTTCTTT	CSGGTGNTEAFF
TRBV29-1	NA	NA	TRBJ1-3	TGCAGCGTCCACGTCAGAGGAAACACCATATATTTT	CSVHVRGNTIYF
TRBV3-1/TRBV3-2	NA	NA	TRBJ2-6	TGTGCCAGCAGCCAAGGAATGAGGCACGGTTCAACGGGCCTGACTTTC	CASSQGMRHGSTGLTF
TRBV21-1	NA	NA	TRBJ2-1	TGTGCCAGCACCAAACGGGGGGGGGCCTACAATGAGCAGTTCTTC	CASTKRGGAYNEQFF
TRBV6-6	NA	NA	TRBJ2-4	TGTGCCAGCAGCTTAGGAGTAGCCAAAAACATTCAGTACTTC	CASSLGVAKNIQYF
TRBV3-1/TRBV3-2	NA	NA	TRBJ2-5	TGTGCCAGCAGGGGGGCTACCCAGTACTTC	CASRGATQYF
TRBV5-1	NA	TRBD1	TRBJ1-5	TGCGCCAGCAGCTTGGACGGGACAGTAAGCAATCAGCCCCAGCATTTT	CASSLDGTVSNQPQHF
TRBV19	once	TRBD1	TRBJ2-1	TGTGCCAGTAGTACGTCAGGGGGTTTGGATGAGCAGTTCTTC	CASSTSGGLDEQFF
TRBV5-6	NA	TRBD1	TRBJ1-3	TGTGCCAGCAGCAGACAGGGAGTGTTGGGAAACACCATATATTTT	CASSRQGVLGNTIYF
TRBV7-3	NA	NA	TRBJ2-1	TGTGCCAGCAGCTCGGGTCCCGCCTTATACAATGAGCAGTTCTTC	CASSSGPALYNEQFF
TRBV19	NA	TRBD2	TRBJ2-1	TGTGCCAGTAGGTCACTTAGCGGGGGGAGCTCCTACAATGAGCAGTTCTTC	CASRSLSGGSSYNEQFF
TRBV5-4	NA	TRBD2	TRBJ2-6	TGTGCCAGCAGCCCGGGGGGATCTGGGGCCAACGTCCTGACTTTC	CASSPGGSGANVLTF
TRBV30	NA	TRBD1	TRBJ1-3	TGTGCCTGGAGCGTCAACAGGGGGGGCGGCTCTGGAAACACCATATATTTT	CAWSVNRGGGSGNTIYF
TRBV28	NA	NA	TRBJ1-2	TGTGCCAGCAGTTCCCCCAGTAACTATGGCTACACCTTC	CASSSPSNYGYTF